The next 17 T cell receptor beta chains were all read from a single sample in a study of cytomegalovirus exposure and HLA in healthy donors. In the PCR, 60 Vbeta and 13 Jbeta primers were used. Libraries were prepared by immunoSEQ multiplex PCR; TCRdb keeps only in-frame clonotypes and omits some of them. Here the sample spans 200,000 to 300,000 clones, roughly 85% being singletons. The sequenced sample consisted of PBMCs. The receptors here all came from a girl aged 2-10 years in good health and CMV-seronegative.

The rearrangement joins TRBV29-1 to TRBJ2-7, with D hard to call. V lost 3 bases to trimming and J lost 1 base, with 10 bases between them. The CDR3 runs 13 residues. CDR1 and CDR2 (germline): SQVTM, ANQGSEA. This chain's CDR3 is CSVDRSGSYEQYF. In DNA, the CDR3 is TGCAGCGTTGATCGTTCAGGATCCTACGAGCAGTACTTC.

This chain uses TRBV2 with TRBJ2-5; D is undetermined. V was cut by 10 bases and J by 1 base, with 10 bases left in between. This CDR3 is built from 12 residues. Germline CDR1 and CDR2: SNHLY and FYNNEI. The CDR3: CATRTGQETQYF. CDR3 DNA sequence: TGTGCCACCAGGACGGGCCAAGAGACCCAGTACTTC.

This chain uses TRBV11-2 with TRBJ1-5; tentative D call: TRBD1 (5 bases). Germline V gene lookup returns CDR1 SGHAT and CDR2 FQNNGV. This CDR3 contains 14 residues. Trimming shortened V by 1 base and J by 7 bases, and 11 bases separated the two germline ends. CDR3 sequence (DNA): TGTGCCAGCAGCTTAGGGTTCGGGGGGCAGCCCCAGCATTTT. It encodes CASSLGFGGQPQHF.

This rearrangement joins TRBV5-1 to TRBJ2-5, with a possible D match to TRBD2 (5 bases). This CDR3 region has 11 residues. V was pared by 6 bases and J by 3 bases, with 6 bases between. Germline-derived CDR1 and CDR2 are SGHRS and YFSETQ. CDR3 loop: CASTGEETQYF. The CDR3 DNA reads as TGCGCCAGCACCGGGGAAGAGACCCAGTACTTC.

This clone was seen a handful of times. The chain combines TRBV9 with TRBJ2-1; TRBD2 aligns across 9 bases. V gave up 0 bases and J gave up 7 bases; unmatched junction bases: 5. The CDR3 is made up of 15 amino acids. Looked up from germline, CDR1 is SGDLS and CDR2 is YYNGEE. The CDR3 region is CASSVESGGYNEQFF. The CDR3 nucleotides are TGTGCCAGCAGCGTAGAAAGCGGGGGGTATAATGAGCAGTTCTTC.

This chain links TRBV11-2 with TRBJ2-3; a possible D gene is TRBD2 (7 bases). CDR1 and CDR2 (germline): SGHAT, FQNNGV. V lost 3 bases and J 2 bases, leaving 12 bases between the germline ends. The CDR3 contains 15 residues. The CDR3 bases are TGTGCCAGCAGCTTCGGGGGGCCGCCCACAGATACGCAGTATTTT. It is translated as CASSFGGPPTDTQYF.

This chain joins TRBV4-1 and TRBJ2-2; possible D gene TRBD2, 6 bases. The CDR3 extends over 15 amino acids. In germline, CDR1 is MGHRA, CDR2 YSYEKL. V lost 4 bases and J lost 8, with 17 bases in between. CDR3 coding DNA: TGCGCCAGCAGCCGCGGGGAGCGGTCCCTTGGGGAGCTGTTTTTT. Residues: CASSRGERSLGELFF.

V and J are TRBV27 and TRBJ2-7, with TRBD1 identical over 7 bases. V lost 5 bases to trimming and J lost 3 bases; unmatched junction nucleotides: 13. Germline CDR1 MNHEY, CDR2 SMNVEV (reference sequence). The CDR3 has 16 amino acids. CDR3 bases: TGTGCCAGCAGTGTAAATCCACAGGGGCTGGGCTACGAGCAGTACTTC. Translating gives CASSVNPQGLGYEQYF.

The V call is TRBV19, the J call TRBJ1-1; weak D call: TRBD1 (5 bases). Germline V CDR1 and CDR2: LNHDA, SQIVND (reference sequence). CDR3 size: 13 residues. V shed 3 bases and J shed 1 base, with 6 bases lying between them. DNA for the CDR3: TGTGCCAGTAGTATTCAGGGGAACACTGAAGCTTTCTTT. Translated: CASSIQGNTEAFF.

This sequence joins TRBV9 and TRBJ2-1, with D tentatively TRBD1 (6 bases). The CDR3 length is 14 residues. V was cut by 4 bases and J by 1 base, with 9 bases left in between. Germline-derived CDR1 and CDR2 are SGDLS and YYNGEE. This chain's CDR3 is CASSPTGSYNEQFF. The CDR3 bases are TGTGCCAGCAGCCCGACAGGATCCTACAATGAGCAGTTCTTC. Full variable domain (outside the CDR3, taken from reference TRBV9 and TRBJ2-1): DSGVTQTPKHLITATGQRVTLRCSPRSGDLSVYWYQQSLDQGLQFLIQYYNGEERAKGNILERFSAQQFPDLHSELNLSSLELGDSALYFCASSPTGSYNEQFFGPGTRLTVL.

V is TRBV19 and J is TRBJ2-5; 10 bases map to TRBD1. Trimming at V came to 5 bases and at J to 4 bases, leaving 1 base not matched to a gene. The CDR3 is made up of 13 amino acids. CDR1 LNHDA and CDR2 SQIVND come from the germline V gene (reference sequence). CDR3 DNA sequence: TGTGCCAGTAGTTGGACAGGGGGAGAGACCCAGTACTTC. It yields the protein CASSWTGGETQYF.

The table lists this clone with a count of one. The CDR3 sequence: CASSGGLGAHNEKLFF. The CDR3 DNA sequence: TGTGCCAGCAGTGGGGGTTTGGGGGCCCATAATGAAAAACTGTTTTTT. The chain couples TRBV6-1 to TRBJ1-4, with D possibly matching TRBD1 (6 bases). The CDR3 totals 16 residues. V was cut by 4 bases and J by 4 bases, with 16 bases left in between. Germline V gives CDR1 MNHNS, CDR2 SASEGT.

The chain combines TRBV19 with TRBJ1-6; 8 bases are a match to TRBD1. Unmatched junction bases numbered 13, after V lost 5 bases and J lost 10 bases. The CDR3 sequence is 16 residues long. Germline CDR1 LNHDA, CDR2 SQIVND (reference sequence). This CDR3 reads CASSPRTGWERSPLHF. The CDR3 coding sequence is TGTGCCAGTAGTCCCCGGACAGGGTGGGAACGGTCACCCCTCCACTTT.

The rearrangement joins TRBV5-1 to TRBJ2-3, with TRBD2 matching 7 bases. Germline trimming cut 0 bases from V and 5 bases from J; bases unmatched to any gene: 9. This CDR3 has 16 amino acids. Germline CDR1 and CDR2: SGHRS and YFSETQ. In DNA form, the CDR3 reads TGCGCCAGCAGCTTGGAGGCTAGCGGAGGGAGAGATACGCAGTATTTT. Protein: CASSLEASGGRDTQYF.

This chain links TRBV7-9 with TRBJ2-5; 7 bases match TRBD2. CDR1 is SEHNR and CDR2 is FQNEAQ in the germline V gene (reference sequence). After removal of 2 bases from V and 4 bases from J, the junction contained 7 bases not matched to a gene. The CDR3 is made up of 15 amino acids. The CDR3 sequence is CASSLTGLGGETQYF. CDR3 in DNA: TGTGCCAGCAGCTTAACAGGACTAGGAGGAGAGACCCAGTACTTC.

V is TRBV7-8 and J is TRBJ1-1; no reliable D call. This CDR3 spans 16 amino acids. Germline CDR1 is SGHVS and CDR2 is FQNEAQ. V was pared by 0 bases and J by 4 bases, with 15 bases between. DNA of the CDR3: TGTGCCAGCAGCTTAGCCCGAGTTTTAATGAGCACTGAAGCTTTCTTT. Translated, it gives CASSLARVLMSTEAFF.

The chain employs TRBV7-8 and TRBJ1-5, with D possibly being TRBD1 (5 bases). The CDR3 is 14 amino acids. Deletions cut 1 base from V and 3 bases from J, with 7 bases between. The germline V gene encodes CDR1 SGHVS and CDR2 FQNEAQ. The CDR3 DNA sequence: TGTGCCAGCAGCTTAGGACAGCTCAATCAGCCCCAGCATTTT. Translated, it gives CASSLGQLNQPQHF.